The 15 T cell receptor beta chains given below trace back to one sample, sequenced in a study of identical twins. TCRdb re-derived calls from the 5' RACE reads in MiXCR, one entry per CDR3 protein. The data hold a few hundred thousand distinct CDR3 sequences, with approximately 8.8% observed a single time. The source material was naive T cells sorted from blood. Every receptor here comes from a woman in her forties or fifties in good health.

The chain combines TRBV7-9 with TRBJ1-1; D is undetermined. CDR1 SEHNR and CDR2 FQNEAQ come from the germline V gene (reference sequence). This CDR3 region has 14 residues. Trimming removed 5 bases at V and 0 bases at J, with 10 bases between. This CDR3 is CASSNSGLNTEAFF. The CDR3 DNA reads as TGTGCCAGCAGCAACTCAGGTTTGAACACTGAAGCTTTCTTT.

The chain employs TRBV4-1 and TRBJ2-1; a possible D gene is TRBD2 (5 bases). CDR1 and CDR2 (germline): MGHRA, YSYEKL. The CDR3 length is 16 residues. The V end was cut by 3 bases, the J end by 1 base, with 13 bases between. Written as DNA, the CDR3 is TGCGCCAGCAGCCATTATACAGCGGCATCCTACAATGAGCAGTTCTTC. This codes for CASSHYTAASYNEQFF.

This chain connects TRBV27 to TRBJ2-7; D uncertain. Per the germline V gene, CDR1 is MNHEY and CDR2 is SMNVEV (reference sequence). This CDR3 is 14 amino acids long. The V end was cut by 3 bases, the J end by 3 bases, with 12 bases between. As DNA, the CDR3 is TGTGCCAGCAGTTTTGGGCAGGCAAGCTACGAGCAGTACTTC. Protein sequence: CASSFGQASYEQYF.

This clonotype was counted only a few times. The gene calls are TRBV20-1 and TRBJ2-3, with TRBD2 as a possible D gene (5 bases). Germline V CDR1 and CDR2: DFQATT, SNEGSKA (reference sequence). The CDR3 is made up of 14 amino acids. V lost 6 bases and J 1 base, leaving 14 bases between the germline ends. The CDR3 is CSAPDSPGTDTQYF. CDR3 bases: TGCAGTGCGCCGGACTCTCCGGGCACAGATACGCAGTATTTT.

The rearrangement joins TRBV12-3 or TRBV12-4 to TRBJ2-5; D ambiguous. V lost 4 bases and J lost 1, with 13 bases in between. The CDR3 covers 15 residues. CDR3 residues: CASSSEVAGQETQYF. In nucleotides, the CDR3 is TGTGCCAGCAGTTCTGAAGTGGCTGGCCAAGAGACCCAGTACTTC.

In this sample, this clonotype turned up a few times. The chain joins TRBV12-3 or TRBV12-4 to TRBJ2-1; perhaps TRBD1 as D (5 bases). V gave up 2 bases and J gave up 4 bases, with 12 bases separating them. The CDR3 totals 15 residues. The CDR3: CASSLFGGQYNEQFF. DNA of the CDR3: TGTGCCAGCAGTTTATTTGGCGGACAATACAATGAGCAGTTCTTC.

This clonotype was detected a few times. The chain has TRBV27 and TRBJ1-2; 7 bases are shared with TRBD1. The CDR3 consists of 14 residues. V lost 3 bases, J lost 6 bases, and 7 bases stayed unmatched. CDR1 and CDR2 from the germline V gene are MNHEY and SMNVEV (reference sequence). The CDR3 loop is CASSFSITGDGYTF. Here the CDR3 DNA reads TGTGCCAGCAGTTTCTCCATTACAGGGGATGGCTACACCTTC.

V is TRBV5-1 and J is TRBJ2-1; D possibly uses TRBD1 or TRBD2 (5 bases each). V lost 7 bases to trimming and J lost 0 bases, with 14 bases between them. Germline V gene sequence: CDR1 SGHRS, CDR2 YFSETQ. CDR3 size: 15 residues. The DNA of the CDR3 is TGCGCCAGCGGGACCCACACAAGCTCCTACAATGAGCAGTTCTTC. This translates into CASGTHTSSYNEQFF.

Comments on this clonotype: The junction does not match germline at one end; this may be a read error. This chain links TRBV7-9 with TRBJ2-3; 10 bases agree with TRBD2. Per germline, CDR1 SEHNR and CDR2 FQNEAQ (reference sequence). The CDR3 spans 14 residues. DNA of the CDR3: TGTGCTAGCACTAGCGGGATAATCCAAGATACGCAGTATTTT. The encoded protein is CASTSGIIQDTQYF.

This clonotype was seen ten or more times. V is TRBV10-3 and J is TRBJ2-1, with TRBD2 as a possible D gene (6 bases). The CDR3 totals 18 residues. Germline CDR1 reads ENHRY; CDR2 reads SYGVKD. Between the trimmed V and J ends, which lost 3 bases and 7 bases, there was a span of 25 bases. CDR3 sequence reads: CAISESPPGATGVNEQFF. The CDR3 DNA sequence: TGTGCCATCAGTGAATCTCCCCCAGGCGCAACGGGAGTTAATGAGCAGTTCTTC.

This clonotype was recorded at least ten times. The chain uses TRBV28 and TRBJ1-2; TRBD1 agrees at 7 bases. Germline V lookup: CDR1 MDHEN, CDR2 SYDVKM. V lost 3 bases to trimming and J lost 7 bases; unmatched junction nucleotides: 5. The CDR3 spans 13 residues. The DNA for the CDR3 is TGTGCCAGCAGTTTGGGACAGCCTACTGGCTACACCTTC. It yields the protein CASSLGQPTGYTF.

Only a few counts were recorded for this clonotype. V gene TRBV24-1 combines with J gene TRBJ2-4; TRBD1 matches 8 bases. V lost 0 bases, J lost 4 bases, and 1 base stayed unmatched. Germline CDR1 KGHDR, CDR2 SFDVKD. The CDR3 is 15 residues long. DNA for the CDR3: TGTGCCACCAGTGATTTGGGACAGGGTAAAAACATTCAGTACTTC. This sequence encodes CATSDLGQGKNIQYF.

In its sample, this clonotype was seen a few times. The chain has TRBV2 and TRBJ2-5; 8 bases map to TRBD2. With 5 bases clipped from V and 4 bases from J, the junction kept 12 bases outside the gene matches. This CDR3 is built from 16 residues. Germline values: CDR1 SNHLY, CDR2 FYNNEI. The CDR3: CASSSPTAAGVETQYF. CDR3 nucleotide sequence: TGTGCCAGCAGTTCCCCGACTGCAGCGGGAGTAGAGACCCAGTACTTC.

In its sample, this clonotype was seen a few times. The chain recombines TRBV25-1 with TRBJ2-2; TRBD2 matches 8 bases. The V gene's germline CDR1 is MGHDK and CDR2 SYGVNS. Losses at the gene ends were 6 bases for V and 2 bases for J; bases not matched to a gene: 2. This CDR3 spans 14 amino acids. The CDR3 bases are TGTGCCAGCAGCACTAGCGGAAACACCGGGGAGCTGTTTTTT. It translates to CASSTSGNTGELFF.

The V gene is TRBV2, the J gene TRBJ2-5, with a possible D match to TRBD1 (6 bases). The germline gives CDR1 SNHLY, CDR2 FYNNEI. The CDR3 extends over 15 amino acids. With 1 base removed from V and 2 bases from J, the gap between germline ends came to 11 bases. The CDR3 here is CASSEGGTPQETQYF. CDR3 DNA: TGTGCCAGCAGTGAAGGGGGGACACCTCAAGAGACCCAGTACTTC.